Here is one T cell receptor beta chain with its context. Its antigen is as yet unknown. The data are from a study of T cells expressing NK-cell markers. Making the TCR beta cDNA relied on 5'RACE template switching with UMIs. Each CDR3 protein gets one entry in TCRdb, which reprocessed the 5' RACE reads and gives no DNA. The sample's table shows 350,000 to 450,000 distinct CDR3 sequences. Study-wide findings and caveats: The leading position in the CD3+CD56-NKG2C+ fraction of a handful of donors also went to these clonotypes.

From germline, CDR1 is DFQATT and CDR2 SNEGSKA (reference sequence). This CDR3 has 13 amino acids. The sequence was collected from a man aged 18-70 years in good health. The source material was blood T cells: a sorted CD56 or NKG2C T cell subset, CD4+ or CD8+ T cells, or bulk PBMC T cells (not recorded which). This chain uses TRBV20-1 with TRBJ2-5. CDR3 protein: CSAALGGRETQYF.